This T cell receptor beta chain was identified during a study of blood T cell repertoires in COVID-19. The CDR3 is 13 amino acids. Between the trimmed V and J ends, which lost 6 bases and 2 bases, there was a span of 10 bases. Germline assignment: CDR1 SNHLY and CDR2 FYNNEI. The table came from immunoSEQ multiplex PCR; TCRdb's copy has only in-frame clones and leaves some out. The sample yields approximately 250,000 clones, roughly 88% seen once. The table lists this clone with a few counts. The sample comprised PBMCs or T cells enriched from blood (not recorded which). The chain links TRBV2 to TRBJ1-1; possibly TRBD1 for D (6 bases). The clonotype comes from a woman between 35 and 50 years old with acute COVID-19. CDR3 residues: CASRGQLNTEAFF. DNA for the CDR3: TGTGCCAGCAGGGGACAACTAAACACTGAAGCTTTCTTT.